The 4 T cell receptor beta chains given below trace back to one sample, sequenced in a study of shared clonotypes between healthy human individuals. TCRdb's copy holds only in-frame clones and misses some; the assay was immunoSEQ multiplex PCR. Of under 600,000 clones listed, approximately 95% were seen once; the top ten hold 0.064%. The sample taken for sequencing was naive CD4+ T cells sorted from blood. Subset: CD45RA+ positively selected. All receptors derive from a woman between 25 and 40 years old in good health.

The chain combines TRBV15 with TRBJ1-6; D not certain. V was cut by 0 bases and J by 7 bases, with 7 bases left in between. This CDR3 is built from 14 residues. Germline CDR1 reads LNHNV; CDR2 reads YYDKDF (reference sequence). CDR3 bases: TGTGCCACCAGCAGAGATACGGGGAATTCACCCCTCCACTTT. It specifies CATSRDTGNSPLHF.

The chain has TRBV14 and TRBJ1-1; 7 bases map to TRBD1. The CDR3 runs 16 residues. Germline V gene lookup returns CDR1 SGHDN and CDR2 FVKESK. The trim removed 4 bases at V and 0 bases at J, leaving 8 bases unmatched. The CDR3 nucleotides are TGTGCCAGCAGCCGGGACAGACTACTTTTGAACACTGAAGCTTTCTTT. Translating it yields CASSRDRLLLNTEAFF.

This chain joins TRBV28 and TRBJ2-2, with a weak D call TRBD1 (6 bases). CDR1 is MDHEN, CDR2 SYDVKM, per germline. The CDR3 is made up of 14 amino acids. V shed 6 bases and J shed 0 bases, with 8 bases lying between them. CDR3 region: CASRRTANTGELFF. The CDR3 DNA follows: TGTGCCAGCAGGCGGACAGCGAACACCGGGGAGCTGTTTTTT. The variable domain in full, with the rest retrieved from reference TRBV28 and TRBJ2-2, is DVKVTQSSRYLVKRTGEKVFLECVQDMDHENMFWYRQDPGLGLRLIYFSYDVKMKEKGDIPEGYSVSREKKERFSLILESASTNQTSMYLCASRRTANTGELFFGEGSRLTVL.

A single count supports this clone. The chain is built from TRBV14 and TRBJ2-7, with TRBD2 matching over 7 bases. With 0 bases clipped from V and 7 bases from J, the junction kept 9 bases outside the gene matches. This CDR3 has 15 residues. Germline CDR1 reads SGHDN; CDR2 reads FVKESK. The CDR3 DNA is TGTGCCAGCAGCCAAGATGGACGGGAGGTCGGGGAGCAGTACTTC. Translated: CASSQDGREVGEQYF.